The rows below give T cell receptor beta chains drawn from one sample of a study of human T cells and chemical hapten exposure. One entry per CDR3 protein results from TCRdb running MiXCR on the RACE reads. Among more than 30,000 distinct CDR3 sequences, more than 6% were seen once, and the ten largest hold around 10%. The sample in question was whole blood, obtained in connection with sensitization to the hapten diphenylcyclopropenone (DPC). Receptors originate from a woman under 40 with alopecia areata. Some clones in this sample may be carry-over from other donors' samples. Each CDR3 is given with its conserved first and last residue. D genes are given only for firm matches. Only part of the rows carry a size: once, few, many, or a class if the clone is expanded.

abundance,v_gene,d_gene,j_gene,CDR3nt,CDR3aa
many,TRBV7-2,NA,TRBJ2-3,TGTGCCAGCAGCTTAGGTCTCTCCTCTCAGGGGTGGACAGATACGCAGTATTTT,CASSLGLSSQGWTDTQYF
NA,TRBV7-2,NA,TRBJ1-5,TGTGCCAGCAGCTTAGATGGGCAGCCCCAGCATTTT,CASSLDGQPQHF
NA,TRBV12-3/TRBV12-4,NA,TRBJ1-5,TGTGCCAGCAGTTTATGGCGCCGGGACAATCAGCCCCAGCATTTT,CASSLWRRDNQPQHF
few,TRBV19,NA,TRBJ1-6,TGTGCCAGTAGTCGGTTAACGGGTAATTCACCCCTCCACTTT,CASSRLTGNSPLHF
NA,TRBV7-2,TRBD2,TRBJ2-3,TGTGCCAGCAGCGCCCAAATCGGGGGGGCGGGGGGCACAGATACGCAGTATTTT,CASSAQIGGAGGTDTQYF
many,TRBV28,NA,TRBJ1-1,TGTGCCAGCAGTTCGGGGAGTTATACTGAAGCTTTCTTT,CASSSGSYTEAFF
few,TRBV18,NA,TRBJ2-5,TGTGCCAGCTCACCAGCATTCGGGGACCAAGAGACCCAGTACTTC,CASSPAFGDQETQYF
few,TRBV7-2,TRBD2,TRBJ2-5,TGTGCCAGCAGCTTCACTAGCGTGGAGACCCAGTACTTC,CASSFTSVETQYF
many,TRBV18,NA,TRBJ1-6,TGTGCCAGCTCACCGTTACAACAGGAGACCAATTCACCCCTCCACTTT,CASSPLQQETNSPLHF
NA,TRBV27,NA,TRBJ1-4,TGTGCCAGCAGTTTATGGGGGCAAACTAATGAAAAACTGTTTTTT,CASSLWGQTNEKLFF
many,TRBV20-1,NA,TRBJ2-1,TGCAGTGCTAGAGGGTCGGACGGTGGATCCTACAATGAGCAGTTCTTC,CSARGSDGGSYNEQFF
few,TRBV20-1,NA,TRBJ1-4,TGCAGTGCTAGACAGGGCGGACAGCGAGAAAAACTGTTTTTT,CSARQGGQREKLFF
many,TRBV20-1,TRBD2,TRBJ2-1,TGCAGTGCTAAATCTCCTAGCGGGGGGGCCTACAATGAGCAGTTCTTC,CSAKSPSGGAYNEQFF
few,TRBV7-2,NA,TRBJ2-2,TGTGCCAGCACGGGGACATTGAACACCGGGGAGCTGTTTTTT,CASTGTLNTGELFF
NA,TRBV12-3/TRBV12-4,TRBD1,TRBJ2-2,TGTGCCAGCAGCATTGGGACAGGTTATATCGGGGAGCTGTTTTTT,CASSIGTGYIGELFF
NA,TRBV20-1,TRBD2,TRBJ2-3,TGCAGTGCTGGGACTAGGAAGGATACGCAGTATTTT,CSAGTRKDTQYF
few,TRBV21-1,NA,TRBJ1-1,TGTGCCAGCAGCAAAGGGTCCACAGGGGCCTATGACATGAACACTGAAGCTTTCTTT,CASSKGSTGAYDMNTEAFF
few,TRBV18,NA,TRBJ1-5,TGTGCCAGCAACGACGCTGGTCAGGGAGGTCAGCCCCAGCATTTT,CASNDAGQGGQPQHF
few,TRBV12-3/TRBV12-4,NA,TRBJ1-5,TGTGCCAGCAGTTTAGAGGTCAGCAGCAATCAGCCCCAGCATTTT,CASSLEVSSNQPQHF
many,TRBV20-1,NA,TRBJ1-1,TGCAGTGCGAATGAGGTGAACACTGAAGCTTTCTTT,CSANEVNTEAFF
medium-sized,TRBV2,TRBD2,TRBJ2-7,TGTGCCAGCAGTTCAGTGCCGGGACTAGCGGTCTCCTACGAGCAGTACTTC,CASSSVPGLAVSYEQYF
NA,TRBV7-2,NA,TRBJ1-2,TGTGCCAGCAGCTTAGATATGGTTAGGACAGCTGGCTACACCTTC,CASSLDMVRTAGYTF
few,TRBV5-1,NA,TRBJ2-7,TGCGCCAGCAGCTTGGCCTCAACACGAGGGTCCTACGAGCAGTACTTC,CASSLASTRGSYEQYF
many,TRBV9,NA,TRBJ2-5,TGTGCCAGCAGCCTTGGTTGGCCACCCGAGACCCAGTACTTC,CASSLGWPPETQYF
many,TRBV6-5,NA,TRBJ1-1,TGTGCCAGCAGTTATTACGGGGACACTGAAGCTTTCTTT,CASSYYGDTEAFF
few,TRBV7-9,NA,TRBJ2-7,TGTGCCAGCAGCTCAGGACCCAAAACTCTTAGGTTC,CASSSGPKTLRF
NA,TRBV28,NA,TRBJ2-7,TGTGCCACCCGATTCTGGGGGTACGAGCAGTACTTC,CATRFWGYEQYF
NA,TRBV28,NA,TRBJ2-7,TGTGCCAGCAGTTTGACAGGAAGGCTCTACGAGCAGTACTTC,CASSLTGRLYEQYF
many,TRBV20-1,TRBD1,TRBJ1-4,TGCAGTGCCCAGGGGACAGGGGAGAATGAAAAACTGTTTTTT,CSAQGTGENEKLFF
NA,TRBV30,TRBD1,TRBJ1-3,TGTGCCTGGAGCCTGGGACAGGGAGGAAACACCATATATTTT,CAWSLGQGGNTIYF
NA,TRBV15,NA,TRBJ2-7,TGTGCCACCAGCAGAGATTCGTACGAGCAGTACTTC,CATSRDSYEQYF
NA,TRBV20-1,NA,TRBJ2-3,TGCAGTGCTGAGGCAGAGCTCACAGATACGCAGTATTTT,CSAEAELTDTQYF
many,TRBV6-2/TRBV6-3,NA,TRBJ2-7,TGTGCCAGCAGTTACGGAGGATTCGAGCAGTACTTC,CASSYGGFEQYF
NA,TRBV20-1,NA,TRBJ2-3,TGCAGTGCTTACCCCGGCAGCACAGATACGCAGTATTTT,CSAYPGSTDTQYF
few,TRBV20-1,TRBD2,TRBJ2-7,TGCAGTGCTAGAGACCTAGCGGGGGGCCCCTGGGAGCAGTACTTC,CSARDLAGGPWEQYF
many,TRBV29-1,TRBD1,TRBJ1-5,TGCAGCGTGGGCACAGGGGGTAGTCAGCCCCAGCATTTT,CSVGTGGSQPQHF
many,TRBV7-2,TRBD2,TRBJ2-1,TGTGCCAGCAGCTTAGCCTCTAGCGGGGGGATCGGGGGGTACAATGAGCAGTTCTTC,CASSLASSGGIGGYNEQFF
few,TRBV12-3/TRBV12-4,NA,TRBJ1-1,TGTGCCAGCAGTTCCACAGGGTCCCCTGAAGCTTTCTTT,CASSSTGSPEAFF
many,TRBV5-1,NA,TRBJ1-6,TGCGCCAGCAGTTCAGGGCAGGATTCACCCCTCCACTTT,CASSSGQDSPLHF
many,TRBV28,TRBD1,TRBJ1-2,TGTGCCAGCAGTTTGGCGACAGGGAGGTCTAACTATGGCTACACCTTC,CASSLATGRSNYGYTF
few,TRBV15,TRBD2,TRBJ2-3,TGTGCCACCAGCAGAGATGGGACTACCTGGGCAGATACGCAGTATTTT,CATSRDGTTWADTQYF
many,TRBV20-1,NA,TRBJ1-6,TGCAGTGCCGTCTCGTGGGAGGGGACACGGACCCTCCACTTT,CSAVSWEGTRTLHF
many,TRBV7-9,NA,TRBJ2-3,TGTGCCAGCAGCTTGGGGGCTGGCAAAGATACGCAGTATTTT,CASSLGAGKDTQYF